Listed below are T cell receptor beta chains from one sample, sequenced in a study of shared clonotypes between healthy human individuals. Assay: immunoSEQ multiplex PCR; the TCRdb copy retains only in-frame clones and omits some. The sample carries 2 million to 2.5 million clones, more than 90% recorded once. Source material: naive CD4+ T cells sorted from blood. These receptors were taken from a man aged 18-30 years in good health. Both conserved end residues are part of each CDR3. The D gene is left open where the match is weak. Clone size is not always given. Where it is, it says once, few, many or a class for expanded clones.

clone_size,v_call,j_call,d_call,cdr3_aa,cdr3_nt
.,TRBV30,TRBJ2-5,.,CAWSVPLRGPETQYF,TGTGCCTGGAGTGTACCCTTGCGGGGGCCAGAGACCCAGTACTTC
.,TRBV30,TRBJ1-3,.,CAWSRFRTGNTIYF,TGTGCCTGGAGTCGTTTCCGAACTGGAAACACCATATATTTT
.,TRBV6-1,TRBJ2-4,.,CASSARENIQYF,TGTGCCAGCAGTGCCCGAGAGAACATTCAGTACTTC
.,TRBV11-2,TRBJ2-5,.,CASSLSGRETQYF,TGTGCCAGCAGCTTATCGGGGAGAGAGACCCAGTACTTC
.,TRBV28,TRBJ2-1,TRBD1,CASSSNRRQGAKQFF,TGTGCCAGCAGTAGCAACCGGAGACAGGGGGCCAAGCAGTTCTTC
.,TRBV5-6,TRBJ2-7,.,CASSLPGATYEQYF,TGTGCCAGCAGCCTCCCGGGAGCGACCTACGAGCAGTACTTC
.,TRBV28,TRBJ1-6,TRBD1,CASSLNRGNYNSPLHF,TGTGCCAGCAGTTTAAACAGGGGGAATTATAATTCACCCCTCCACTTT
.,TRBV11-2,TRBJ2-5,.,CASSPQIRGETQYF,TGTGCCAGCAGCCCTCAGATCCGCGGAGAGACCCAGTACTTC
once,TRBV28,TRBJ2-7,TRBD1,CASSFSGTGRREQYF,TGTGCCAGCAGTTTCTCCGGGACAGGGCGACGTGAGCAGTACTTC
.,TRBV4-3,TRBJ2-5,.,CASSQEGYRETQYF,TGCGCCAGCAGCCAGGAGGGATACCGGGAGACCCAGTACTTC
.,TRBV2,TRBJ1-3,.,CASMQAGNTIYF,TGTGCCAGCATGCAGGCTGGAAACACCATATATTTT
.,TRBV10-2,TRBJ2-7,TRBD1,CASSPQDRGLYEQYF,TGCGCCAGCAGTCCGCAGGACAGGGGACTTTACGAGCAGTACTTC
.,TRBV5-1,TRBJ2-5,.,CASSNTLGGIRGRETQYF,TGCGCCAGCAGCAATACTCTAGGTGGTATCAGGGGACGAGAGACCCAGTACTTC
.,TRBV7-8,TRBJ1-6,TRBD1,CASSLDRGRGSPLHF,TGTGCCAGCAGCTTGGACAGGGGGCGAGGATCACCCCTCCACTTT
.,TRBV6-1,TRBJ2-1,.,CASSPRGWGGEQFF,TGTGCCAGCAGTCCACGGGGATGGGGTGGGGAGCAGTTCTTC
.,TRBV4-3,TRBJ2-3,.,CASSQEFRGRASTDTQYF,TGCGCCAGCAGCCAAGAATTTCGCGGACGTGCTAGCACAGATACGCAGTATTTT
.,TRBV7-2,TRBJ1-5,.,CASSLALGQPQHF,TGTGCCAGCAGCTTAGCGCTCGGTCAGCCCCAGCATTTT
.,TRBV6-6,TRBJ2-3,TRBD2,CASSIGLAGTDTQYF,TGTGCCAGCAGTATCGGACTAGCGGGCACAGATACGCAGTATTTT
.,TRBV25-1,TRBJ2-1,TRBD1,CATHGDRGGMEQFF,TGTGCCACCCATGGGGACAGGGGGGGTATGGAGCAGTTCTTC
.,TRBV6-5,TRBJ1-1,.,CASSATEMNTEAFF,TGTGCCAGCAGTGCCACAGAAATGAACACTGAAGCTTTCTTT
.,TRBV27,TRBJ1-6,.,CASSLSKSASSYNSPLHF,TGTGCCAGCAGTTTATCGAAGTCAGCTAGCTCCTATAATTCACCCCTCCACTTT
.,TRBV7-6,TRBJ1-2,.,CASSLRPEDYGYTF,TGTGCCAGCAGCTTACGGCCAGAGGACTATGGCTACACCTTC
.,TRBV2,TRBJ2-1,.,CASNAEGEQFF,TGTGCCAGCAATGCGGAGGGTGAGCAGTTCTTC
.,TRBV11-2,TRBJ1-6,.,CASSFPGSYNSPLHF,TGTGCCAGCAGCTTCCCGGGGTCCTATAATTCACCCCTCCACTTT
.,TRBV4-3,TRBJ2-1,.,CASSPGRWGSYNEQFF,TGCGCCAGCAGCCCAGGGAGGTGGGGCTCCTACAATGAGCAGTTCTTC
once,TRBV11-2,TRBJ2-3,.,CASSTVDTQYF,TGTGCCAGCAGCACGGTGGATACGCAGTATTTT
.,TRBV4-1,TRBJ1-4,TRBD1,CASRIQTGNEKLFF,TGCGCCAGCAGGATTCAGACAGGGAATGAAAAACTGTTTTTT
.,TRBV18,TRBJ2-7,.,CASSHPGTPYEQYF,TGTGCCAGCTCCCATCCCGGGACCCCATACGAGCAGTACTTC
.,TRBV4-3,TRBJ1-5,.,CASSQDHGSRHQHF,TGCGCCAGCAGCCAAGATCATGGGAGCAGGCACCAGCATTTT
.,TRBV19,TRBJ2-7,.,CASSMLGGEQYF,TGTGCCAGTAGTATGTTGGGCGGCGAGCAGTACTTC
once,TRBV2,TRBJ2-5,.,CASSESSGYQETQYF,TGTGCCAGCAGTGAATCCAGCGGCTACCAAGAGACCCAGTACTTC
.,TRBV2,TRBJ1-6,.,CASKKDTYNSPLHF,TGTGCCAGCAAAAAGGACACATATAATTCACCCCTCCACTTT
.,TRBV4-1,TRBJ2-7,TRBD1,CASSQDDRASYEQYF,TGCGCCAGCAGCCAAGATGACAGGGCCTCCTACGAGCAGTACTTC
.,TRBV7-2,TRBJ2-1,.,CASTPDYSYNEQFF,TGTGCCAGCACCCCGGACTACTCCTACAATGAGCAGTTCTTC
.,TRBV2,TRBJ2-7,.,CASSVGRDSEQYF,TGTGCCAGCAGTGTGGGCAGGGACTCCGAGCAGTACTTC
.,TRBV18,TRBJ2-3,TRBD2,CASSPLAATDTQYF,TGTGCCAGCTCACCCCTAGCGGCAACAGATACGCAGTATTTT
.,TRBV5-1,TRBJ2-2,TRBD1,CASSTNPGTGNTGELFF,TGCGCCAGCAGCACGAACCCCGGGACAGGGAACACCGGGGAGCTGTTTTTT
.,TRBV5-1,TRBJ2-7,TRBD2,CASSSSGNSYEQYF,TGCGCCAGCAGCTCAAGCGGGAACTCCTACGAGCAGTACTTC
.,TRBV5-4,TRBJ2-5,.,CASSLAVNQETQYF,TGTGCCAGCAGCTTGGCCGTAAACCAAGAGACCCAGTACTTC
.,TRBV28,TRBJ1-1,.,CASSLSAEAFF,TGTGCCAGCAGTTTATCGGCTGAAGCTTTCTTT
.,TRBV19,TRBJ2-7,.,CASSIVDRTYEQYF,TGTGCCAGTAGTATAGTTGACAGAACCTACGAGCAGTACTTC
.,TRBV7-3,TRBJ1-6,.,CASSLEGVSNSPLHF,TGTGCCAGCAGCTTAGAGGGTGTGTCGAATTCACCCCTCCACTTT
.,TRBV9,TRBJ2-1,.,CASSVGGQVSYNEQFF,TGTGCCAGCAGCGTAGGGGGGCAGGTCTCCTACAATGAGCAGTTCTTC
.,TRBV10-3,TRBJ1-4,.,CAIRPGGTTNEKLFF,TGTGCCATCAGGCCCGGGGGTACTACTAATGAAAAACTGTTTTTT
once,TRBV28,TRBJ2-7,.,CASRSPGGHYEQYF,TGTGCCAGCAGATCTCCCGGAGGGCACTACGAGCAGTACTTC
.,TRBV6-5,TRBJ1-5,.,CASSFGVQDQPQHF,TGTGCCAGCAGCTTCGGGGTACAAGATCAGCCCCAGCATTTT
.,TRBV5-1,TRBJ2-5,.,CASSEGDRTQYF,TGCGCCAGCAGCGAGGGGGACCGGACCCAGTACTTC
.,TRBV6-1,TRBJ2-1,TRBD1,CASSEWGQGASSYNEQFF,TGTGCCAGCAGTGAATGGGGACAGGGGGCCAGCTCCTACAATGAGCAGTTCTTC
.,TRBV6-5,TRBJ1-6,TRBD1,CASSTGALFSPLHF,TGTGCCAGCAGTACAGGGGCCTTGTTTTCACCCCTCCACTTT
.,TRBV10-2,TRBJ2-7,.,CASSLFTGGYEQYF,TGCGCCAGCAGCCTCTTCACCGGGGGCTACGAGCAGTACTTC